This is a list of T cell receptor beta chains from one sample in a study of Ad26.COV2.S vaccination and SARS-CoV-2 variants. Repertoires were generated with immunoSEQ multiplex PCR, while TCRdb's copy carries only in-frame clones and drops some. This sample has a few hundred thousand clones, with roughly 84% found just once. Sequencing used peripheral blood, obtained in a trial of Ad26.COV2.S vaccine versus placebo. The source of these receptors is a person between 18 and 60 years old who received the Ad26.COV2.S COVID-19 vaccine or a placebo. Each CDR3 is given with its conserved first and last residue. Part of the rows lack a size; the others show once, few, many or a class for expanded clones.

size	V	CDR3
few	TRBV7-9	CASSGTGSGNTIYF
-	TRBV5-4	CASSLGQYEQYF
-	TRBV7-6	CASSLVRAGNELFF
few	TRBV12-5	CASGLIRQGRYSGNTIYF
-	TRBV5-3	CASLRRPRNTEAFF
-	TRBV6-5	CASSYGTGQSSYEQYF
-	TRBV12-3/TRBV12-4	CASSRDESYEQYF
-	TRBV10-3	CDMGTEAFF
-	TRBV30	CAWRQGAGNQPQHF
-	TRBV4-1	CASSQDFTGNQPQHF
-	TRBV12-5	CASGLVTSWDTQYF
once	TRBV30	CAWSREGGGYTF
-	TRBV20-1	CSAKGGIGYTF
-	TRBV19	CASSMSIRTGNQPQHF
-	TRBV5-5	CASSHTGELFF
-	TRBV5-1	CASSLGTGGIIETQYF
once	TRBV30	CAWSETGTGTDTQYF
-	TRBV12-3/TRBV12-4	CASSFKGVGGYTF
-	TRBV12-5	CASGGAANTGELFF
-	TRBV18	CASSQVDHYNEQFF
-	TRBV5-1	CARSGGQGGYNEQFF
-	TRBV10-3	CATRGSGSYNEQFF
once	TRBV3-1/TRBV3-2	CASSQDFGISHEKLFF
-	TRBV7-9	CASSPTGGVLNTEAFF
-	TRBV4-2	CASSQRRDRADYGYTF
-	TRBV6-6	CASSSMMGNTEAFF
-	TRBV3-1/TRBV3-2	CASSQGQANQPQHF
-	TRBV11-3	CASSIQGKGGNEQFF
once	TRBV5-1	CASSLARSGGTDTQYF
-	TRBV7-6	CASSLAHINTGELFF
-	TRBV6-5	CASSYSGQGVSEQYF
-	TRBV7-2	CASSLGSRSPLHF
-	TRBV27	CASSQGPETQYF
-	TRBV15	CATSRDRAEHTEAFF
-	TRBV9	CASSAGTANNSPLHF
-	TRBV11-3	CASSLGTGKAYEQYF
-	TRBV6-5	CASSLRQANTEAFF
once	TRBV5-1	CASSLWGQVNYEQYF
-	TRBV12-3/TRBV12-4	CASSPYYTQYF
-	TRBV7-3	CASRPTGGSYNEQFF
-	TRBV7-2	CASSLDSYSYEQYF
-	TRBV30	CAWSVQDEAFF
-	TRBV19	CARRRQDTQPQHF
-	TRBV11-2	CASSGGTAEYEQYF
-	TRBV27	CASSLSTGLNTEAFF
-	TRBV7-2	CASSLDNANTEAFF
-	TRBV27	CASGGQGAWEKLFF
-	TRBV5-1	CASSPGQGSEKLFF
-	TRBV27	CASSLTGNSYNEQFF
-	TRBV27	CASSPDRSYGYTF
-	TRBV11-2	CASSLRGADNEQFF
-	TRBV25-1	CASDGTGSGNTIYF
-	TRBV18	CASSQTDRSYEQYF
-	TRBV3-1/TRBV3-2	CASSQDRGRGNSPLHF
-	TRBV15	CATSRVKGRDRGPTRAYNEQFF